The rows below give T cell receptor beta chains drawn from one sample of a study of CD4 T cells in relation to SARS-CoV-2 and coronaviruses. Produced via immunoSEQ multiplex PCR; TCRdb's table is partial and in-frame only. This table has roughly 30,000 clones, around 76% appearing once. Antigens of these TCRs are unknown. Sequencing input: CD4+ T cells from PBMCs, cultured in vitro. Receptors originate from a human donor in good health. CDR3s include the opening cysteine and the closing phenylalanine or tryptophan. The D gene is left open where the match is weak. For some rows the clone size is stated as once, few or many, or as a class when expanded; others skip it.

d_call clone_size j_call v_call cdr3_aa cdr3_nt
TRBD1 . TRBJ2-5 TRBV28 CASSAHMGQGRTQYF TGTGCCAGCAGTGCTCATATGGGACAGGGGAGGACCCAGTACTTC
. . TRBJ1-1 TRBV11-2 CASSPEPNTEAFF TGTGCCAGCAGCCCGGAACCGAACACTGAAGCTTTCTTT
. . TRBJ2-1 TRBV2 CASSEAEVTSYNEQFF TGTGCCAGCAGTGAAGCGGAGGTAACCTCCTACAATGAGCAGTTCTTC
. . TRBJ1-6 TRBV2 CASSESKGTGSPLHF TGTGCCAGCAGTGAAAGTAAGGGCACAGGGTCACCCCTCCACTTT
TRBD1 . TRBJ2-7 TRBV7-2 CASSVSWTGGEQYF TGTGCCAGCAGCGTTAGCTGGACAGGGGGCGAGCAGTACTTC
TRBD1 once TRBJ1-1 TRBV7-8 CASSRQQGRHTEAFF TGTGCCAGCAGCCGGCAACAGGGGAGGCACACTGAAGCTTTCTTT
. . TRBJ1-2 TRBV2 CASSAGGDYGYTF TGTGCCAGCAGTGCGGGGGGTGACTATGGCTACACCTTC
. . TRBJ2-5 TRBV12-5 CASQEGETQYF TGTGCTAGTCAGGAGGGAGAGACCCAGTACTTC
. . TRBJ2-2 TRBV11-1 CASSLALGATGELFF TGTGCCAGCAGCTTAGCGCTTGGGGCCACCGGGGAGCTGTTTTTT
. . TRBJ1-4 TRBV6-6 CASSYSWDNREKLFF TGTGCCAGCAGTTACTCTTGGGACAACAGGGAAAAACTGTTTTTT
. . TRBJ2-3 TRBV11-2 CASSLGGSSDTQYF TGTGCCAGCAGCTTAGGAGGGAGTTCGGATACGCAGTATTTT
. . TRBJ1-2 TRBV9 CASSVGKTNYGYTF TGTGCCAGCAGCGTGGGAAAAACTAACTATGGCTACACCTTC
TRBD2 once TRBJ2-3 TRBV6-2/TRBV6-3 CASSYSGLATDTQYF TGTGCCAGCAGTTACTCGGGACTAGCAACAGATACGCAGTATTTT
. once TRBJ1-1 TRBV27 CASSLVGVGKRNTEAFF TGTGCCAGCAGTTTGGTCGGGGTCGGCAAGAGGAACACTGAAGCTTTCTTT
. . TRBJ2-7 TRBV5-5 CASSSSGSPTNYEQYF TGTGCCAGCAGCTCCTCAGGGTCCCCGACGAACTACGAGCAGTACTTC
. . TRBJ1-3 TRBV6-1 CASSEAWGASGNTIYF TGTGCCAGCAGTGAAGCATGGGGGGCCTCTGGAAACACCATATATTTT
. . TRBJ2-6 TRBV25-1 CASATEVVSGANVLTF TGTGCCAGCGCGACAGAAGTTGTCTCTGGGGCCAACGTCCTGACTTTC
. . TRBJ2-4 TRBV2 CASSAEAKNIQYF TGTGCCAGCAGTGCAGAGGCCAAAAACATTCAGTACTTC
. . TRBJ2-7 TRBV2 CASSEQDEQYF TGTGCCAGCAGTGAACAAGACGAGCAGTACTTC
. . TRBJ2-7 TRBV13 CASSSLRHTYEQYF TGTGCCAGCAGCTCCCTGCGACATACCTACGAGCAGTACTTC
. few TRBJ1-2 TRBV7-9 CASDEVAPFYTF TGTGCCAGCGATGAGGTAGCGCCTTTCTACACCTTC
. . TRBJ2-7 TRBV20-1 CSASVANAYEQYF TGCAGTGCTAGTGTAGCGAACGCCTACGAGCAGTACTTC
TRBD1 once TRBJ1-2 TRBV6-2/TRBV6-3 CASSYLTGEDGYTF TGTGCCAGCAGTTATCTGACAGGGGAAGATGGCTACACCTTC
TRBD1 . TRBJ2-1 TRBV29-1 CSVAWDRWGEQFF TGCAGCGTCGCCTGGGACAGGTGGGGTGAGCAGTTCTTC
. once TRBJ1-4 TRBV5-1 CASSGGASGEKLFF TGCGCCAGCAGCGGAGGGGCCTCGGGGGAAAAACTGTTTTTT
. . TRBJ2-2 TRBV4-1 CASSQDPGPNTGELFF TGCGCCAGCAGCCAAGATCCCGGACCTAACACCGGGGAGCTGTTTTTT
TRBD1 . TRBJ1-3 TRBV4-3 CASSQDPATGGGNTIYF TGCGCCAGCAGCCAAGATCCAGCCACAGGGGGTGGAAACACCATATATTTT
. . TRBJ2-7 TRBV27 CASSDPYEQYF TGTGCCAGCAGTGATCCCTACGAGCAGTACTTC
TRBD2 . TRBJ2-2 TRBV4-1 CASSPVILGGANTGELFF TGCGCCAGCAGCCCAGTCATATTGGGGGGGGCGAACACCGGGGAGCTGTTTTTT
. medium-sized TRBJ1-2 TRBV20-1 CSSSSGPGYTF TGCAGTTCCAGCTCAGGGCCCGGCTACACCTTC
TRBD2 . TRBJ2-1 TRBV18 CASSPASGAYNEQFF TGTGCCAGCTCACCAGCTAGCGGGGCTTACAATGAGCAGTTCTTC
. once TRBJ1-2 TRBV11-2 CASSPEPGPINYGYTF TGTGCCAGCAGCCCTGAGCCAGGGCCTATTAACTATGGCTACACCTTC
TRBD1 . TRBJ1-5 TRBV11-2 CASSLGQGANQPQHF TGTGCCAGCAGCTTAGGTCAGGGGGCCAATCAGCCCCAGCATTTT
. once TRBJ1-2 TRBV14 CASSQEQGVFDGYTF TGTGCCAGCAGCCAAGAACAGGGAGTTTTCGATGGCTACACCTTC
TRBD2 . TRBJ2-1 TRBV11-2 CASSQTSGRYNEQFF TGTGCCAGCAGCCAAACTAGCGGTAGGTACAATGAGCAGTTCTTC
. . TRBJ2-1 TRBV7-9 CASSLAGNSVEQFF TGTGCCAGCAGCCTAGCAGGGAATAGCGTCGAGCAGTTCTTC
. . TRBJ2-7 TRBV6-2/TRBV6-3 CASSFLLPGSEQYF TGTGCCAGCAGTTTCCTCCTCCCAGGGAGCGAGCAGTACTTC
. . TRBJ1-4 TRBV7-2 CASSLFGTNEKLFF TGTGCCAGCAGCTTGTTCGGTACTAATGAAAAACTGTTTTTT
. . TRBJ2-1 TRBV7-9 CASSWGGDEQFF TGTGCCAGCAGCTGGGGCGGAGATGAGCAGTTCTTC
TRBD2 . TRBJ2-3 TRBV29-1 CSVDRSGSAGGTDTQYF TGCAGCGTTGATAGGAGCGGGAGTGCGGGTGGGACAGATACGCAGTATTTT
. . TRBJ1-1 TRBV5-4 CASSFGTNTEAFF TGTGCCAGCAGTTTCGGCACGAACACTGAAGCTTTCTTT
TRBD1 . TRBJ1-1 TRBV30 CAWTELGTVQEAFF TGTGCCTGGACCGAGCTCGGGACAGTTCAGGAAGCTTTCTTT
TRBD2 . TRBJ2-3 TRBV15 CATSRGLAGGVHTQYF TGTGCCACCAGCAGGGGACTAGCGGGAGGGGTGCATACGCAGTATTTT
. . TRBJ2-7 TRBV5-1 CASSLAPASNEQYF TGCGCCAGCAGCTTGGCCCCCGCTAGTAACGAGCAGTACTTC
. once TRBJ2-5 TRBV6-6 CASSSRLSSSQETQYF TGTGCCAGCAGTTCCCGTCTTTCTTCGTCCCAAGAGACCCAGTACTTC